This note documents a single T cell receptor beta chain sequence. Antigen: not known. Each CDR3 protein is one row after TCRdb ran MiXCR on the RT-PCR reads. The profile shows some 800,000 distinct CDR3 sequences, 21% of them singletons. The sample belongs to a study of response to subunit inactivated influenza vaccine. CDR3 length equals 13 residues. Looked up from germline, CDR1 is SGHTA and CDR2 is FQGNSA. V lost 6 bases, J lost 6 bases, and 15 bases lay in between. Overall study results and limits: New T cells are recruited in small numbers by each seasonal influenza vaccination, according to the authors' suggestion.

The TCR sequence derives from a man aged 50-59 years who received an inactivated influenza vaccine. Sample: PBMCs from blood, taken less than 6 days after vaccination. The rearrangement uses TRBV7-2 and TRBJ2-7; D is perhaps TRBD1 (6 bases). In nucleotides, the CDR3 is TGTGCCAGCAGTCGTTCAACAGGGATCGAGCAGTACTTC. Translating it yields CASSRSTGIEQYF.